The 30 T cell receptor beta chains reported below all come from one sample, sequenced in a study of post-analysis software for immune sequencing data. Study outcomes and limitations: Patients carried four or five TRBV segments more frequently than controls did, and TRBV5-6, TRBV5-1 and TRBV20-1 were among them.

TCR beta cDNA libraries had unique molecular identifiers. TCRdb passed the PCR reads through MiXCR, listing each CDR3 protein once. The sample has 750,000 to 950,000 distinct CDR3 sequences; about 53% are singletons. Their specific antigens are unknown. The sample taken for sequencing was blood. The receptors here all came from a girl aged 5-17 years with multiple sclerosis.

The J gene is TRBJ1-2, the V gene TRBV20-1; 7 positions agree with TRBD1. The CDR3 is made up of 13 amino acids. Germline V gene sequence: CDR1 DFQATT, CDR2 SNEGSKA (reference sequence). Trimming at V came to 1 base and at J to 6 bases, leaving 5 bases not matched to a gene. This CDR3 is CSARVDRVHGYTF. CDR3 coding DNA: TGCAGTGCTAGAGTCGACAGGGTGCATGGCTACACCTTC.

The chain is built from TRBV20-1 and TRBJ1-6, with 7 bases matching TRBD1. Germline V gene lookup returns CDR1 DFQATT and CDR2 SNEGSKA (reference sequence). The CDR3 is 15 residues long. The V gene end was trimmed by 0 bases and the J gene end by 5 bases; junction bases not matched to a gene: 4. In nucleotides, the CDR3 is TGCAGTGCTAGAGATCCCCAGGGGGATAATTCACCCCTCCACTTT. This encodes CSARDPQGDNSPLHF.

The chain joins TRBV20-1 to TRBJ2-1; 10 bases are shared with TRBD2. The CDR3 runs 20 residues. From germline, CDR1 is DFQATT and CDR2 SNEGSKA (reference sequence). V trimming: 2 bases; J trimming: 0 bases; junction bases outside the gene matches: 16. For the CDR3, the DNA is TGCAGTGCTAGACCCCCGAAGACTAGCGGGCCCATGAGCTCCTACAATGAGCAGTTCTTC. It codes for CSARPPKTSGPMSSYNEQFF.

CDR3 amino acids: CASSLGDLVGVDTQYF. DNA of the CDR3: TGCGCCAGCAGCTTGGGGGATTTGGTTGGTGTGGATACGCAGTATTTT. The chain links TRBV5-1 to TRBJ2-3; D unclear. Germline assignment: CDR1 SGHRS and CDR2 YFSETQ. With 0 bases removed from V and 6 bases from J, the gap between germline ends came to 17 bases. The CDR3 length is 16 residues.

This rearrangement joins TRBV15 to TRBJ1-5; D is undetermined. Looked up from germline, CDR1 is LNHNV and CDR2 is YYDKDF (reference sequence). This CDR3 contains 17 residues. Trimming pared 5 bases from V and 5 bases from J, leaving 22 bases between. For the CDR3, the DNA is TGTGCCACCAGCTCCAAACTAAGGGAAGGGTTATATCAGCCCCAGCATTTT. Its protein product is CATSSKLREGLYQPQHF.

This rearrangement joins TRBV20-1 to TRBJ1-2; no firm D call. Trimming shortened V by 3 bases and J by 2 bases, and 10 bases separated the two germline ends. This CDR3 comprises 13 residues. Germline CDR1 reads DFQATT; CDR2 reads SNEGSKA (reference sequence). CDR3 in DNA: TGCAGTGCTAGCCAGGCGGGAAACTATGGCTACACCTTC. This gives the protein CSASQAGNYGYTF.

This chain connects TRBV15 to TRBJ2-3; D is possibly TRBD2 (5 bases). The CDR3 extends over 17 amino acids. V was cut by 0 bases and J by 2 bases, with 15 bases left in between. CDR1 is LNHNV, CDR2 YYDKDF, per germline (reference sequence). CDR3 loop: CATSRDLASPYTDTQYF. CDR3 sequence (DNA): TGTGCCACCAGCAGAGATCTGGCTAGCCCCTACACAGATACGCAGTATTTT.

The rearrangement joins TRBV7-8 to TRBJ2-7; 9 nucleotides align to TRBD2. CDR1 and CDR2 (germline): SGHVS, FQNEAQ. This CDR3 contains 15 residues. With 6 bases clipped from V and 7 bases from J, the junction kept 13 bases outside the gene matches. Here the CDR3 DNA reads TGTGCCAGCAGAGCTGGGACTAGCCGGGTTCAGGAGCAGTACTTC. Its translation is CASRAGTSRVQEQYF.

This clonotype showed up just a few times. The chain uses TRBV5-1 and TRBJ2-4; D perhaps matches TRBD1 (5 bases). The DNA end lines up better with TRBJ2-7; the J call may be wrong. This CDR3 comprises 16 residues. Germline values: CDR1 SGHRS, CDR2 YFSETQ. CDR3 region: CASSSGSAGLAYEQYF. As DNA, the CDR3 is TGCGCCAGCAGCTCGGGCTCTGCAGGGCTTGCCTACGAGCAGTACTTC.

J is TRBJ2-1 and V is TRBV6-4; TRBD2 is a possible D gene (6 bases). CDR3 length equals 15 residues. V was cut by 6 bases and J by 6 bases, with 18 bases left in between. Germline V gene sequence: CDR1 MRHNA, CDR2 SNTAGT. CDR3 in DNA: TGTGCCAGCAGCGTGGAATTGACGGGAGTCAATGAGCAGTTCTTC. Translated, it gives CASSVELTGVNEQFF.

This clonotype has just a few counts. The chain links TRBV29-1 to TRBJ2-5; D gene unclear. With 4 bases removed from V and 1 base from J, the gap between germline ends came to 10 bases. Germline V gene lookup returns CDR1 SQVTM and CDR2 ANQGSEA. The CDR3 covers 13 residues. Here the CDR3 DNA reads TGCAGCGTTGTCCCCCCGCTCCAAGAGACCCAGTACTTC. It specifies CSVVPPLQETQYF.

This clonotype was counted between two and nine times. The chain joins TRBV6-1 to TRBJ1-1; D is ambiguous. V shed 1 base and J shed 1 base, with 7 bases lying between them. Germline assignment: CDR1 MNHNS and CDR2 SASEGT. The CDR3 is 14 residues long. The CDR3 DNA reads as TGTGCCAGCAGTGAAGTCGGCGGGAACACTGAAGCTTTCTTT. This translates into CASSEVGGNTEAFF.

The chain's CDR3 is CASSLRVLSGRAIGYTF. Written as DNA, the CDR3 is TGTGCCAGCAGCTTGAGGGTCCTCTCGGGTCGGGCGATTGGCTACACCTTC. The chain recombines TRBV7-8 with TRBJ1-2; unclear D gene. V lost 3 bases and J lost 7, with 24 bases in between. Germline CDR1 and CDR2: SGHVS and FQNEAQ. This CDR3 comprises 17 residues.

The chain carries TRBV7-3 and TRBJ2-7; maybe TRBD1 (5 bases). The CDR3 totals 13 residues. Germline CDR1 and CDR2: SGHTA and FQGTGA. Between the trimmed V and J ends, which lost 0 bases and 5 bases, there was a span of 8 bases. CDR3 protein: CASSLTRDDEQYF. The CDR3 DNA sequence: TGTGCCAGCAGCTTAACCAGGGATGACGAGCAGTACTTC. Looking up the rest from reference TRBV7-3 and TRBJ2-7 gives the full variable domain: GAGVSQTPSNKVTEKGKYVELRCDPISGHTALYWYRQSLGQGPEFLIYFQGTGAADDSGLPNDRFFAVRPEGSVSTLKIQRTERGDSAVYLCASSLTRDDEQYFGPGTRLTVT.

V usage is TRBV3-1 and J usage is TRBJ2-7, with TRBD1 matching over 8 bases. V lost 3 bases, J lost 5 bases, and 9 bases stayed unmatched. Germline values: CDR1 LGHDT, CDR2 YNNKEL (reference sequence). This CDR3 has 15 amino acids. CDR3 DNA: TGTGCCAGCAGCCAGAACAGGGGGAGAGGACACGAGCAGTACTTC. Translation: CASSQNRGRGHEQYF.

The chain recombines TRBV2 with TRBJ2-3; 11 bases map to TRBD2. Per germline, CDR1 SNHLY and CDR2 FYNNEI. The V gene end was trimmed by 2 bases and the J gene end by 5 bases; junction bases not matched to a gene: 3. The CDR3 contains 15 residues. The CDR3 region has the DNA TGTGCCAGCAGTGAAACTAGCGGGAGACTAGATACGCAGTATTTT. Protein: CASSETSGRLDTQYF. Supplemented by reference TRBV2 and TRBJ2-3, the full variable domain reads EPEVTQTPSHQVTQMGQEVILRCVPISNHLYFYWYRQILGQKVEFLVSFYNNEISEKSEIFDDQFSVERPDGSNFTLKIRSTKLEDSAMYFCASSETSGRLDTQYFGPGTRLTVL.

This clonotype was observed a handful of times. The V and J genes are TRBV27 and TRBJ2-1, with D possibly being TRBD1 (6 bases). CDR1 and CDR2 from the germline V gene are MNHEY and SMNVEV (reference sequence). This CDR3 contains 14 residues. Trimming removed 5 bases from V and 4 bases from J, with 12 bases in between. CDR3 loop: CASSGQRSYNEQFF. As DNA, the CDR3 is TGTGCCAGCAGTGGACAGAGGAGTTACAATGAGCAGTTCTTC.

The chain combines TRBV20-1 with TRBJ2-7; 10 nucleotides line up with TRBD1. Trimming took 2 bases from V and 3 from J; bases not matched to a gene: 10. Germline CDR1 DFQATT, CDR2 SNEGSKA (reference sequence). The CDR3 extends over 16 amino acids. The CDR3 nucleotides are TGCAGTGCTAGAAATAAGCCGGGACAGGGGCTCTACGAGCAGTACTTC. It encodes CSARNKPGQGLYEQYF.

This chain links TRBV7-6 with TRBJ2-5; 9 bases map to TRBD2. The J call may be in error: the DNA end matches TRBJ2-7 better. The V gene's germline CDR1 is SGHVS and CDR2 FNYEAQ. The CDR3 has 15 amino acids. The CDR3 loop is CASSLKREASYEQYF. In DNA, the CDR3 is TGTGCCAGCAGCTTAAAGCGGGAGGCCTCTTACGAGCAGTACTTC.

V is TRBV6-2 or TRBV6-3 and J is TRBJ1-1; 7 bases are a match to TRBD1. V dropped 2 bases and J dropped 5; count of bases not matched to a gene: 2. CDR3 length: 13 amino acids. CDR1 and CDR2 from the germline V gene are MNHEY and SVGEGT. The CDR3 is CASSYPTGTEAFF. The CDR3 nucleotides are TGTGCCAGCAGTTACCCGACAGGGACTGAAGCTTTCTTT.

The chain combines TRBV7-9 with TRBJ2-3; D unclear. This CDR3 is built from 14 residues. Looked up from germline, CDR1 is SEHNR and CDR2 is FQNEAQ (reference sequence). The ends were cut back, 1 base at V and 6 bases at J, with 11 bases in the middle. The CDR3 DNA is TGTGCCAGCAGCTTAGTCCGGCCTGGTGATACGCAGTATTTT. Protein: CASSLVRPGDTQYF.

This chain uses TRBV7-9 with TRBJ1-2; 9 bases map to TRBD1. Germline CDR1 SEHNR, CDR2 FQNEAQ (reference sequence). The CDR3 is made up of 12 amino acids. J was trimmed by 10 bases and V by 11 bases; bases with no gene match: 11. The DNA of the CDR3 is TGTGCCGGTCGGAGGGACAGGGAGGTCTACACCTTC. Translated, it gives CAGRRDREVYTF.

This chain connects TRBV7-2 to TRBJ2-1; 9 bases map to TRBD2. The CDR3 covers 15 residues. The V and J ends lost 5 bases and 4 bases, in that order; junction bases with no gene match: 6. Looked up from germline, CDR1 is SGHTA and CDR2 is FQGNSA. CDR3 residues: CASSPTSGYYNEQFF. CDR3 DNA: TGTGCCAGCAGCCCTACTAGCGGGTATTACAATGAGCAGTTCTTC.

This clonotype came up a few times. The rearrangement joins TRBV3-1 to TRBJ2-5; D perhaps matches TRBD1 (6 bases). V lost 1 base, J lost 3 bases, and 9 bases lay in between. Looked up from germline, CDR1 is LGHDT and CDR2 is YNNKEL (reference sequence). The length of the CDR3 is 14 residues. The CDR3 DNA reads as TGTGCCAGCAGCCAAGTCGACAGGAAAGAGACCCAGTACTTC. Residues: CASSQVDRKETQYF.

J is TRBJ2-3 and V is TRBV20-1, with D hard to call. Germline V gene sequence: CDR1 DFQATT, CDR2 SNEGSKA (reference sequence). The CDR3 runs to 12 residues. Trimming left V 7 bases short and J 0 bases short, with 8 bases between. The CDR3 sequence is CSGSSSTDTQYF. The CDR3 coding sequence is TGCAGTGGCAGCTCTAGCACAGATACGCAGTATTTT.

The table lists this clonotype with a few counts. The J gene is TRBJ2-7, the V gene TRBV20-1; 9 bases line up with TRBD2. In germline, CDR1 is DFQATT, CDR2 SNEGSKA (reference sequence). The length of the CDR3 is 16 residues. V lost 0 bases, J lost 1 base, and 7 bases stayed unmatched. CDR3 bases: TGCAGTGCTAGAGATCCCGAGCGGGGGGCTTCCTACGAGCAGTACTTC. Translation: CSARDPERGASYEQYF.

This chain links TRBV5-1 with TRBJ2-5; D may match TRBD1 or TRBD2 (5 bases each). The germline V gene has CDR1 SGHRS and CDR2 YFSETQ. This CDR3 is built from 13 residues. V lost 4 bases to trimming and J lost 7 bases, with 14 bases between them. The CDR3 region is CASSKGTEGTQYF. CDR3 bases: TGCGCCAGCAGCAAGGGGACGGAAGGGACCCAGTACTTC.

This clonotype came up once. J is TRBJ2-3 and V is TRBV2; TRBD2 matches at 9 bases. The CDR3 is 15 residues long. Germline CDR1 is SNHLY and CDR2 is FYNNEI. Trimming cost V 6 bases and J 6 bases; bases outside gene matches: 10. The CDR3 sequence: CASRHSGTSRDTQYF. DNA for the CDR3: TGTGCCAGCAGGCATTCCGGGACTAGCCGGGATACGCAGTATTTT.

The chain carries TRBV20-1 and TRBJ1-3; D remains ambiguous. This CDR3 comprises 15 residues. Germline V gene data show CDR1 as DFQATT and CDR2 as SNEGSKA (reference sequence). V lost 3 bases to trimming and J lost 3 bases, with 15 bases between them. The CDR3: CSARDAGNFGNTIYF. In DNA form, the CDR3 reads TGCAGTGCTAGGGACGCGGGAAATTTTGGAAACACCATATATTTT.

The CDR3 DNA sequence: TGCAGCGTTGAAATTACCAGGACTAGTGGCGGCACAGATACGCAGTATTTT. It translates to CSVEITRTSGGTDTQYF. This chain joins TRBV29-1 and TRBJ2-3; 7 bases agree with TRBD2. CDR1 and CDR2 from the germline V gene are SQVTM and ANQGSEA. V was pared by 2 bases and J by 1 base, with 12 bases of the junction left unmatched. The length of the CDR3 is 17 residues.